This TCR beta chain was identified in a study of blood T cell repertoires in COVID-19. In the authors' workflow: Quantification of nucleated cells was approximated via reference gene primer amplification. Sequencing was performed with immunoSEQ multiplex PCR; in TCRdb, only in-frame clones are kept and a portion is missing. The DNA gave D and trimming, while V, J and clone size come from that table. The sample has more than 300,000 clones, around 87% seen once. The germline V gene encodes CDR1 SGHRS and CDR2 YFSETQ. With 4 bases clipped from V and 7 bases from J, the junction kept 13 bases outside the gene matches. This CDR3 spans 16 amino acids.

The V and J genes are TRBV5-1 and TRBJ1-1; 10 bases are a match to TRBD1. The TCR comes from a woman in her 30s with COVID-19, enrolled during active disease. The sample was peripheral blood. The CDR3 DNA is TGCGCCAGCAGCGCAAGACAGGGGGCGATTTCTTTTGAAGCTTTCTTT. This codes for CASSARQGAISFEAFF.